This record concerns one TCR beta chain sequence. Its antigen remains unidentified. Specified time point: week 47, end of study. Every vaccination contained 300 ug of the mutant IDH1 20-mer peptide and was paired with topical imiquimod. The patients were given eight vaccinations, one each in weeks 1, 3, 5, 7, 11, 15, 19 and 23. Germline V CDR1 and CDR2: MDHEN, SYDVKM. This CDR3 spans 12 amino acids. V lost 3 bases to trimming and J lost 3 bases, with 6 bases between them. Data came from immunoSEQ multiplex PCR; TCRdb stores just in-frame clones and leaves some out. The profile shows about 94,000 clones, approximately 89% of them singletons. This sample was taken from a study of a mutant IDH1 vaccine in newly diagnosed glioma.

V and J are TRBV28 and TRBJ2-7; D gene ambiguous. The sequences come from PBMCs, collected from a glioma patient whose treatment included an IDH1 peptide vaccine. This clonotype was sampled from a woman aged 50 to 65 with glioma. CDR3 loop: CASSLDRYEQYF. In DNA form, the CDR3 reads TGTGCCAGCAGTTTGGACCGCTACGAGCAGTACTTC.